This T cell receptor beta chain emerged from a study of identical twins. Regarding the study as a whole: There is a chance that invariant MAIT and iNKT cells partially muddied zero-insertion analyses.

Template switching introduced a universal primer site, and the cDNA bore unique molecular identifiers. MiXCR, run by TCRdb on the 5' RACE reads, gives a single entry per CDR3 protein. The profile shows about 470,000 distinct CDR3 sequences, 24% of them singletons. As for this clonotype: Antigen: not known.

Another study also made use of these data, one on T cells expressing NK-cell markers. That paper states: The authors derived TCR beta repertoires from sorted CD3+CD56+NKG2C+, CD3+CD56+NKG2C- and CD3+CD56-NKG2C+ T cells.

This clonotype was sampled from a woman between 18 and 30 years old in good health. The sequencing input was CD4+ T cells sorted from blood.

The CDR3 DNA sequence: TGCGCCAGCAGCTTGGCCGACGCCAATTCACCCCTCCACTTT. The encoded protein is CASSLADANSPLHF. The J gene is TRBJ1-6, the V gene TRBV5-1, with D hard to call. This CDR3 has 14 amino acids. Trimming took off 0 bases at V and 7 bases at J, with 8 bases between the two ends. CDR1 is SGHRS and CDR2 is YFSETQ in the germline V gene.